These T cell receptor beta chains were read from a single sample in a study of cytomegalovirus exposure and HLA in healthy donors. Sequencing was performed with immunoSEQ multiplex PCR; in TCRdb, only in-frame clones are kept and a portion is missing. The table lists about 200,000 clones, with 1.1% in the top ten. Sequenced material: PBMCs. The origin of the receptors is a girl aged 2 to 10 in good health and CMV-seropositive. The CDR3 runs from the conserved cysteine through the conserved F or W. A D gene is named only where the DNA matches it firmly.

d_gene | j_gene | v_gene | CDR3nt | CDR3aa
- | TRBJ1-5 | TRBV28 | TGTGCCAGCAACCCCTGGGGGGGCAGCAATCAGCCCCAGCATTTT | CASNPWGGSNQPQHF
TRBD1 | TRBJ2-3 | TRBV18 | TGTGCCAGCTCAAAGACGACTACAGGGGGCGTTAGCACAGATACGCAGTATTTT | CASSKTTTGGVSTDTQYF
- | TRBJ2-3 | TRBV5-5 | - | CASSPVGQGALNF
- | TRBJ1-3 | TRBV19 | TGTGCCAGTAGTCCAGGGCCTGGAAACACCATATATTTT | CASSPGPGNTIYF
TRBD1 | TRBJ1-4 | TRBV6-1 | TGTGCCAGCAGTCGAGACAGGGTTACTAATGAAAAACTGTTTTTT | CASSRDRVTNEKLFF
TRBD1 | TRBJ1-1 | TRBV6-6 | TGTGCCAGCAGCTTCCTCCGACAGGGTCTGGGGACTGAAGCTTTCTTT | CASSFLRQGLGTEAFF
TRBD1 | TRBJ1-5 | TRBV15 | TGTGCCACCCGGACAGGGGGTGGAAGCAATCAGCCCCAGCATTTT | CATRTGGGSNQPQHF
- | TRBJ2-5 | TRBV27 | TGTGCCAGCAGTTTGGGGGCGGGAGAACCCCAAGAGACCCAGTACTTC | CASSLGAGEPQETQYF
- | TRBJ2-1 | TRBV7-2 | TGTGCCAGCAGTATCCAGGGATACAATGAGCAGTTCTTC | CASSIQGYNEQFF
- | TRBJ1-5 | TRBV10-2 | TGCGCCAGCAGTGAGTCCGCCGTCAGAAAGTCCGGGAATCAGCCCCAGCATTTT | CASSESAVRKSGNQPQHF